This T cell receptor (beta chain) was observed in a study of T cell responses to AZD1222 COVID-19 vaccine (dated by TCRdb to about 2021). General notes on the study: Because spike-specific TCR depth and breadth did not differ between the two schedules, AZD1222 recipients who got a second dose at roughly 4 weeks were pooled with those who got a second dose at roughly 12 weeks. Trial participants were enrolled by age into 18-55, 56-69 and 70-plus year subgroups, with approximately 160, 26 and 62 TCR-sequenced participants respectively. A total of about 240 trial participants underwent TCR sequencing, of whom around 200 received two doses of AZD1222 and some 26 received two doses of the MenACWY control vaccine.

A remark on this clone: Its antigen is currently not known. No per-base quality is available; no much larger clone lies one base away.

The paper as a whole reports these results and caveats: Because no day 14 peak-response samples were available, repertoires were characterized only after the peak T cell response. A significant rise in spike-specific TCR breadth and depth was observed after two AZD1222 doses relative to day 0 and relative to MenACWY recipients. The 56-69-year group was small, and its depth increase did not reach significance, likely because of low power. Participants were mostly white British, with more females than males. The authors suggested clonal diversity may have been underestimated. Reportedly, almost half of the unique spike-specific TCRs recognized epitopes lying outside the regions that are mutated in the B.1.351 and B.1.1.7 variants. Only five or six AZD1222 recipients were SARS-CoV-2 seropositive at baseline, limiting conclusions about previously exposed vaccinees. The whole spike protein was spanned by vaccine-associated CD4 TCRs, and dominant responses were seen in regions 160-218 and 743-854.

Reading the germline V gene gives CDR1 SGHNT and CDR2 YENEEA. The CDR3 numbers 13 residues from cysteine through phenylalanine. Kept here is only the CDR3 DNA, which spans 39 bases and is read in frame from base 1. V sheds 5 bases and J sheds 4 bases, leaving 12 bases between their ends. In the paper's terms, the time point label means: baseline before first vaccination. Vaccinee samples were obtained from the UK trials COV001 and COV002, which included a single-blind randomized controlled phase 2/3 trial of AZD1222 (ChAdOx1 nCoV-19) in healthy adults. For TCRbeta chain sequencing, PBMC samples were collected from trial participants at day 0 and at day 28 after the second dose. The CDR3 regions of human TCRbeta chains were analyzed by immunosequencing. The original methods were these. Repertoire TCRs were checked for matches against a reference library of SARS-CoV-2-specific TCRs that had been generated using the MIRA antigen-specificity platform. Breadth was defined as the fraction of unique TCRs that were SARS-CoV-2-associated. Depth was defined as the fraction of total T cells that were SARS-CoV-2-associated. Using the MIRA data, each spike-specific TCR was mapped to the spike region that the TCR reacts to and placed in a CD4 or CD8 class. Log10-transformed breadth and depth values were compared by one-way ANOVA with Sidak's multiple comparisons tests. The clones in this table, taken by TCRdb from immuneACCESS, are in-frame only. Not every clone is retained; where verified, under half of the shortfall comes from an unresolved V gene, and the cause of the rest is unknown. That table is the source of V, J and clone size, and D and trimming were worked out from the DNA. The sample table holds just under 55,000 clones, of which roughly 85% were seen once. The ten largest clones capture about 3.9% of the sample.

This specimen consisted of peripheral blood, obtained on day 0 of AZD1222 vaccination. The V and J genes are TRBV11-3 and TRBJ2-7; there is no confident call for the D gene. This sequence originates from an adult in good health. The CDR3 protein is CASSLTDGYEQYF. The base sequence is TGTGCCAGCAGCCTAACTGACGGGTACGAGCAGTACTTC.